The 10 T cell receptor beta chains below come from one sample, sequenced in a study of blood T cell repertoires in COVID-19. TCRdb keeps only in-frame clones here, not all; method: immunoSEQ multiplex PCR. There are about 190,000 clones in the sample; about four fifths occur only once, and around 7.8% lies in the top ten. The source material was peripheral blood. All receptors derive from a woman in her fifties or sixties with COVID-19, enrolled during active disease.

The V gene is TRBV3-1 (or the pseudogene TRBV3-2), the J gene TRBJ2-3, with 9 bases matching TRBD1. Germline V gene lookup returns CDR1 LGHDT and CDR2 YNNKEL (reference sequence). This CDR3 has 17 residues. J gave up 2 bases and V 2 bases, and 8 bases lay outside the gene matches. CDR3 in amino acids: CASSQPGTGPNTDTQYF. CDR3 bases: TGTGCCAGCAGCCAACCCGGGACAGGGCCTAACACAGATACGCAGTATTTT.

The gene calls are TRBV28 and TRBJ1-2; D is ambiguous. The V and J ends lost 6 bases and 4 bases respectively, with 15 bases between them. Germline lookup yields CDR1 MDHEN and CDR2 SYDVKM. The CDR3 totals 14 residues. The CDR3 bases are TGTGCCAGCAGCTTCGACGAGAGCGGCTATGGCTACACCTTC. Residues: CASSFDESGYGYTF.

The sample holds one count of this clone. This chain connects TRBV24-1 to TRBJ2-1; 11 bases match TRBD2. The CDR3 is 19 residues long. V shed 0 bases and J 0 bases; nucleotides not matched to a gene: 6. Germline CDR1 KGHDR, CDR2 SFDVKD. Here the CDR3 DNA reads TGTGCCACCAGTGATTTGGCTAGCGGGAGGCTAAGCTCCTACAATGAGCAGTTCTTC. Translating gives CATSDLASGRLSSYNEQFF.

On this clone itself: The germline gene is not matched at one end of the junction; a read error may be the cause. The chain recombines TRBV7-7 with TRBJ2-5, with TRBD1 matching 7 bases. From germline, CDR1 is SSHAT and CDR2 FNYEAQ (reference sequence). CDR3 length: 15 residues. CDR3 loop: CASSPQGTVQETQYF. The CDR3 nucleotides are TGTGCTAGCAGCCCCCAAGGGACAGTCCAAGAGACCCAGTACTTC. The whole variable domain, filled in from reference TRBV7-7 and TRBJ2-5, reads GAGVSQSPRYKVTKRGQDVTLRCDPISSHATLYWYQQALGQGPEFLTYFNYEAQPDKSGLPSDRFSAERPEGSISTLTIQRTEQRDSAMYRCASSPQGTVQETQYFGPGTRLLVL.

The V call is TRBV11-2, the J call TRBJ2-5, with 12 positions matching TRBD2. CDR3 length: 17 residues. The V and J ends lost 5 bases and 7 bases, in that order; junction bases with no gene match: 14. CDR1 is SGHAT, CDR2 FQNNGV, per germline. The CDR3 coding sequence is TGTGCCAGCAGCCTACCTCCCGGGACTAGCGGGTTTGGGACCCAGTACTTC. This sequence encodes CASSLPPGTSGFGTQYF. The variable domain in full, completed from reference TRBV11-2 and TRBJ2-5, reads EAGVAQSPRYKIIEKRQSVAFWCNPISGHATLYWYQQILGQGPKLLIQFQNNGVVDDSQLPKDRFSAERLKGVDSTLKIQPAKLEDSAVYLCASSLPPGTSGFGTQYFGPGTRLLVL.

This chain connects TRBV28 to TRBJ1-2; TRBD1 aligns across 12 bases. The CDR3 is 15 residues long. Germline V gene sequence: CDR1 MDHEN, CDR2 SYDVKM. J lost 2 bases, V lost 6 bases, and 4 bases had no gene match. DNA of the CDR3: TGTGCCAGCAGGATGGGGACAGGGGGCAACTATGGCTACACCTTC. Translation: CASRMGTGGNYGYTF.

This clone was detected only a few times. The V gene is TRBV10-3, the J gene TRBJ2-2; 10 bases are a match to TRBD2. Germline V gene data show CDR1 as ENHRY and CDR2 as SYGVKD. The ends lost 11 bases at V and 3 bases at J; junction bases unmatched: 6. This CDR3 has 14 residues. The CDR3 here is CAALAGDHTGELFF. The CDR3 bases are TGTGCCGCCCTAGCGGGGGACCACACCGGGGAGCTGTTTTTT.

The V gene is TRBV25-1, the J gene TRBJ2-5; weak D call: TRBD2 (7 bases). V lost 4 bases and J lost 4, with 13 bases in between. CDR1 and CDR2 from the germline V gene are MGHDK and SYGVNS. The CDR3 runs 14 residues. The CDR3 loop is CASSGSGGAETQYF. The CDR3 coding sequence is TGTGCCAGCAGTGGGTCGGGGGGCGCAGAGACCCAGTACTTC.

The gene calls are TRBV11-2 and TRBJ2-5, with a tentative D call TRBD1 (5 bases). Deletions cut 5 bases from V and 5 bases from J, with 18 bases between. This CDR3 region has 15 residues. Germline V gene data show CDR1 as SGHAT and CDR2 as FQNNGV. CDR3: CASSIQRQTQETQYF. In DNA form, the CDR3 reads TGTGCCAGCAGCATACAACGACAGACGCAGGAGACCCAGTACTTC.

The rearrangement joins TRBV4-1 to TRBJ2-1; D possibly corresponds to TRBD1 (5 bases). This CDR3 contains 16 residues. Germline V gene lookup returns CDR1 MGHRA and CDR2 YSYEKL. V was shortened by 0 bases and J by 1 base, with 10 bases between the two germline ends. The CDR3 loop reads CASSQDETVSYNEQFF. The CDR3 DNA reads as TGCGCCAGCAGCCAAGATGAGACAGTGTCCTACAATGAGCAGTTCTTC.